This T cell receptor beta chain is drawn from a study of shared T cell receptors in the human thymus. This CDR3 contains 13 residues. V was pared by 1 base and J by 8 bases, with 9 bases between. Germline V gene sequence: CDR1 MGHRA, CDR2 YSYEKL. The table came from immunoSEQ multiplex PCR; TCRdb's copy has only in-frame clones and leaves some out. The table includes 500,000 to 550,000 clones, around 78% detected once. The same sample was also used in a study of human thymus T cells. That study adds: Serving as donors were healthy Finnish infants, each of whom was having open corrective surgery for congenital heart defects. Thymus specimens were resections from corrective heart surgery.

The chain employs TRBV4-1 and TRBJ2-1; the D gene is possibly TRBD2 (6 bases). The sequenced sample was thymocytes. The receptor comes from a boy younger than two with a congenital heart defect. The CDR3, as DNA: TGCGCCAGCAGCCAAGCCCCGGGGGATGAGCAGTTCTTC. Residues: CASSQAPGDEQFF.